This TCR beta chain was profiled in a study of post-analysis software for immune sequencing data. About the study: Relapsing-remitting, secondary progressive and progressive-relapsing multiple sclerosis were all included among the disease courses. Study-level points and caveats: The five TRBV segments detected at higher frequency in patients than in controls included TRBV5-6, TRBV5-1 and TRBV20-1. Samples from a shared batch, those prepared together, strongly co-clustered by F measure. Controls showed significantly higher normalized Chao1 diversity than did multiple sclerosis patients.

This CDR3 has 14 amino acids. Comments on this clonotype: Its cognate antigen is unknown. A read error may produce the germline difference seen at one junction end.

The authors incorporated unique molecular identifiers into the TCR beta cDNA libraries. A single record per CDR3 protein comes from TCRdb applying MiXCR to the PCR reads. Of 600,000 to 700,000 distinct CDR3 sequences in the sample, around 60% were seen once. The V gene is TRBV12-3 or TRBV12-4, the J gene TRBJ2-5, with a tentative D call TRBD1 (6 bases). The receptor was isolated from a girl aged 2 to 10 with multiple sclerosis. Source material: blood. CDR3 DNA: TGCGCCAGCAGCCAAGAGTCCAGGGGAGAGACCCAGTACTTC. It is translated as CASSQESRGETQYF.